This T cell receptor beta chain came from a study of OX40 agonist ivuxolimab in advanced cancers. Study-wide points: Relative to CD4+ cells, CD8+ T cells on average had more expanded clones. Doses of 0.1 to 3.0 mg/kg were accompanied by clonal expansion of CD4+ and CD8+ blood T cells by week 6.

Clones were read by immunoSEQ multiplex PCR, and TCRdb kept only the in-frame ones, dropping some. Of roughly 55,000 clones in the sample, over 70% are singletons; the top ten hold 3.5% to 5.5%. Germline CDR1 is ENHRY and CDR2 is SYGVKD. This CDR3 region has 12 residues. J gave up 4 bases and V 10 bases, and 6 bases lay outside the gene matches. Comment on this clone: Its antigen is as yet unknown.

The receptor was derived from an adult with an advanced solid tumor such as melanoma, head and neck, liver or kidney cancer. The chain has TRBV10-3 and TRBJ1-2, with 7 bases aligning to TRBD1. The sample was CD4+ or CD8+ T cells sorted from blood, taken in a trial of the OX40 agonist ivuxolimab. The CDR3 bases are TGTGCCACCCGACAGGGCAGCTATGGCTACACCTTC. It yields the protein CATRQGSYGYTF.